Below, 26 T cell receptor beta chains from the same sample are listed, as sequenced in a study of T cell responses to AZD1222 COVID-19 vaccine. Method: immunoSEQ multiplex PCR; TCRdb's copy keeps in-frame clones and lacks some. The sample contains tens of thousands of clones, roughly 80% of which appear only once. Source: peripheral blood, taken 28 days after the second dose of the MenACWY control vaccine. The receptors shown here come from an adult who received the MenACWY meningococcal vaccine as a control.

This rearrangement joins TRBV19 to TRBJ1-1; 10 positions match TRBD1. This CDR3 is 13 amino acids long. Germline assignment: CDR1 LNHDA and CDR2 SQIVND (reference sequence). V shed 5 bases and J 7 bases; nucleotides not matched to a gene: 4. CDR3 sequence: CASSVDRGLEAFF. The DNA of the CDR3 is TGTGCCAGTAGTGTCGACAGGGGGCTTGAAGCTTTCTTT.

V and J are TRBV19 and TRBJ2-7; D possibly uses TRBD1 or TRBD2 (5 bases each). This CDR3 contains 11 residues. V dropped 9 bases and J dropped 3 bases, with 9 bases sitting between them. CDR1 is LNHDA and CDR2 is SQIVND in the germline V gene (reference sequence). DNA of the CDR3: TGTGCCAGCCGGGACGGCTACGAGCAGTACTTC. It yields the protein CASRDGYEQYF.

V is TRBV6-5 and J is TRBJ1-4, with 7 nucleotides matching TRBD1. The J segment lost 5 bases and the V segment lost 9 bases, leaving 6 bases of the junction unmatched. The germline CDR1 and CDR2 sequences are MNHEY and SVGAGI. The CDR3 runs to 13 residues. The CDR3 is CASRETGNEKLFF. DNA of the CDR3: TGTGCCAGTAGAGAGACAGGGAATGAAAAACTGTTTTTT.

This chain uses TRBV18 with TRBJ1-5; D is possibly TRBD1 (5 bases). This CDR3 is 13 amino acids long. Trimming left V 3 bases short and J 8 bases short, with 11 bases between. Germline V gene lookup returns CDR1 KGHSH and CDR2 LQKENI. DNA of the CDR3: TGTGCCAGCTCACCCAGGGAAGGGGAGCCCCAGCATTTT. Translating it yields CASSPREGEPQHF. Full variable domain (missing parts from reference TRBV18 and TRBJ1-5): NAGVMQNPRHLVRRRGQEARLRCSPMKGHSHVYWYRQLPEEGLKFMVYLQKENIIDESGMPKERFSAEFPKEGPSILRIQQVVRGDSAAYFCASSPREGEPQHFGDGTRLSIL.

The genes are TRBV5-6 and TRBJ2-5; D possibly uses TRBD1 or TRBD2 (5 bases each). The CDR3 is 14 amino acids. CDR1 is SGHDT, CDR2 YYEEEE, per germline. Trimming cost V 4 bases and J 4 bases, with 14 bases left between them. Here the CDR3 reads CASSLPGTTETQYF. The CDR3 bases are TGTGCCAGCAGCCTTCCCGGGACCACAGAGACCCAGTACTTC.

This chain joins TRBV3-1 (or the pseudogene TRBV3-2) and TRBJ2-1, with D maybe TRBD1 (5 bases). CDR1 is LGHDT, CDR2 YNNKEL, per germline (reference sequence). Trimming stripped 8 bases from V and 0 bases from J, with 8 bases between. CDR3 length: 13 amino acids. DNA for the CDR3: TGTGCCAGCGGGGCGAGCTCCTACAATGAGCAGTTCTTC. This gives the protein CASGASSYNEQFF.

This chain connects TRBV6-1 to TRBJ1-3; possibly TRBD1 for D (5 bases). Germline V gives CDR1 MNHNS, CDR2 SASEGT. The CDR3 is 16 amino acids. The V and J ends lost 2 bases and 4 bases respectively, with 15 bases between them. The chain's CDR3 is CASSENTGGSGNTIYF. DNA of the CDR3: TGTGCCAGCAGTGAAAATACTGGGGGTTCAGGAAACACCATATATTTT.

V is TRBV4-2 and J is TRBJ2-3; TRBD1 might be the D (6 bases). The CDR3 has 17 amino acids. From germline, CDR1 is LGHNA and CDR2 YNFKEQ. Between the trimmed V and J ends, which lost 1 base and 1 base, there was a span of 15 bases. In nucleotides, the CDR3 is TGTGCCAGCAGCCAAGGGGGGCGGATCGACGGCACAGATACGCAGTATTTT. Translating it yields CASSQGGRIDGTDTQYF.

The CDR3 nucleotides read TGTGCCAGCAGACAACTAGCGGGAGGGGGCAATGAGCAGTTCTTC. Its translation is CASRQLAGGGNEQFF. The rearrangement links TRBV6-5 to TRBJ2-1, with 13 bases matching TRBD2. The CDR3 runs to 15 residues. After removal of 6 bases from V and 6 bases from J, the junction contained 5 bases not matched to a gene. CDR1 MNHEY and CDR2 SVGAGI come from the germline V gene.

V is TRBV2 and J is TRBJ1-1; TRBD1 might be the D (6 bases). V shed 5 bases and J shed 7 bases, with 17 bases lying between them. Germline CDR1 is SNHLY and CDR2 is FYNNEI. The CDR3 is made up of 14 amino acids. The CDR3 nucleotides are TGTGCCAGCAGTTCCGGGACAAATACGTTTGAAGCTTTCTTT. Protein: CASSSGTNTFEAFF.

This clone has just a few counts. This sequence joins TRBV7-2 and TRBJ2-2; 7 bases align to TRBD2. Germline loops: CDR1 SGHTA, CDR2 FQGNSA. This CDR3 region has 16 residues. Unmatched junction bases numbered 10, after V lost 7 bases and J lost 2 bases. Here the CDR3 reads CASTKRSSGNTGELFF. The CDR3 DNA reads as TGTGCCAGCACCAAAAGGTCTAGCGGAAACACCGGGGAGCTGTTTTTT.

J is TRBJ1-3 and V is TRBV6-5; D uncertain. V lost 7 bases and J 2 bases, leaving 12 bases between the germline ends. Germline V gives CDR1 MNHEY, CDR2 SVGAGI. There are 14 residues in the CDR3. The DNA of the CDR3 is TGTGCCAGCACCCCGGGCGGTGCTGGAAACACCATATATTTT. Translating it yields CASTPGGAGNTIYF.

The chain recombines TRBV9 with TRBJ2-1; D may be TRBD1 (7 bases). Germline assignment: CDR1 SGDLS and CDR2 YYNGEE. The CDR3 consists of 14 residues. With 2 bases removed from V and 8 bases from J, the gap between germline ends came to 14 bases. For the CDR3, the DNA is TGTGCCAGCAGCGTTTACAGGGGAGGAGATGAGCAGTTCTTC. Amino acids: CASSVYRGGDEQFF.

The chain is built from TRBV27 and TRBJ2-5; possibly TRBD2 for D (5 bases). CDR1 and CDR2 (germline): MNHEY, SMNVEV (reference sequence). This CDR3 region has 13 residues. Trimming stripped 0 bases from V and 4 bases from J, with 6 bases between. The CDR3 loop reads CASSLSGRETQYF. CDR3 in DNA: TGTGCCAGCAGTTTATCTGGGAGAGAGACCCAGTACTTC.

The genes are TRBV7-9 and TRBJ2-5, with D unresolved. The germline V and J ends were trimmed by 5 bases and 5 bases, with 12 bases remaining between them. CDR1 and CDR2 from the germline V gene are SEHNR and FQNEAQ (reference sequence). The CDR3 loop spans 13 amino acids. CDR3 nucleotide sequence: TGTGCCAGCAGCCTTGACACATCGGAGACCCAGTACTTC. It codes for CASSLDTSETQYF.

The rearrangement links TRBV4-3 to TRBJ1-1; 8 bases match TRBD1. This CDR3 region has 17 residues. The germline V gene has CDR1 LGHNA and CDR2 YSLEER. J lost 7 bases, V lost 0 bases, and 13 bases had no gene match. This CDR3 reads CASSQDPPQGVNNEAFF. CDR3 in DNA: TGCGCCAGCAGCCAAGATCCCCCACAGGGGGTAAATAATGAAGCTTTCTTT.

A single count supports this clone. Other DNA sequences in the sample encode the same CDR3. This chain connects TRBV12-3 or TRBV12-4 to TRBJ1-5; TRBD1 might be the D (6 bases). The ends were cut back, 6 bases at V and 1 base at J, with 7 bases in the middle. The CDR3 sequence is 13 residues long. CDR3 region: CASRQGSNQPQHF. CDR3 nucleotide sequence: TGTGCCAGCAGGCAGGGGAGCAATCAGCCCCAGCATTTT.

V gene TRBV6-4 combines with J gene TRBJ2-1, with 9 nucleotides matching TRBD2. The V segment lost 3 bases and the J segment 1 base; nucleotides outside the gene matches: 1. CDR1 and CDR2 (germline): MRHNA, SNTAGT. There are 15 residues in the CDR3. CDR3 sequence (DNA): TGTGCCAGCAGTGAGCTAGCGGGATCCTACAATGAGCAGTTCTTC. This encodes CASSELAGSYNEQFF.

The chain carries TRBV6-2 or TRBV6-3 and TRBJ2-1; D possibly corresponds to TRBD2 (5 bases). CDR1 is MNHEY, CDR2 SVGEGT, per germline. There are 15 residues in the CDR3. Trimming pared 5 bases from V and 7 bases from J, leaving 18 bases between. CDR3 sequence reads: CASSQDSPSYNEQFF. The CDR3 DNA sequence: TGTGCCAGCAGTCAGGACTCCCCCTCTTATAATGAGCAGTTCTTC.

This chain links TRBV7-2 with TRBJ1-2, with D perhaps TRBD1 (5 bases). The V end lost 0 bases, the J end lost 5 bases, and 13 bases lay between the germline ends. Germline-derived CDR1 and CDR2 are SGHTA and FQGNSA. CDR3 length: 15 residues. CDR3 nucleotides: TGTGCCAGCAGCTTAGCCCCACTAGGGGCGTATGGCTACACCTTC. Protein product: CASSLAPLGAYGYTF. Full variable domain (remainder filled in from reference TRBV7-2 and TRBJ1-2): GAGVSQSPSNKVTEKGKDVELRCDPISGHTALYWYRQSLGQGLEFLIYFQGNSAPDKSGLPSDRFSAERTGGSVSTLTIQRTQQEDSAVYLCASSLAPLGAYGYTFGSGTRLTVV.

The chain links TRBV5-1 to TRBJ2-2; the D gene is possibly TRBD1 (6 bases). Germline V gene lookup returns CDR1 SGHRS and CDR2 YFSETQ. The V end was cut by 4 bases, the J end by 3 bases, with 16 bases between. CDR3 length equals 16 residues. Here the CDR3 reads CASSLQTGWDTGELFF. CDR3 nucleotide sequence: TGCGCCAGCAGCCTGCAGACAGGTTGGGACACCGGGGAGCTGTTTTTT.

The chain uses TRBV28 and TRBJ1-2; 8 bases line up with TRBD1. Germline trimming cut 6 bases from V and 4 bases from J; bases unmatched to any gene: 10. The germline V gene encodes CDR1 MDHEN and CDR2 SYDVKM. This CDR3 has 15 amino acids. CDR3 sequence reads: CASSQLRGQVYGYTF. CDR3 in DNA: TGTGCCAGCAGCCAGCTCAGGGGGCAGGTCTATGGCTACACCTTC.

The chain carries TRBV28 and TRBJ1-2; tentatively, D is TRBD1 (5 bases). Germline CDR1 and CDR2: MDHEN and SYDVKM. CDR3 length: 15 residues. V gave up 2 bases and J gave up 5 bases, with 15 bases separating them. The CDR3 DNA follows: TGTGCCAGCAGTTTACCGCGGACAAGCCTATATGGCTACACCTTC. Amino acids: CASSLPRTSLYGYTF.

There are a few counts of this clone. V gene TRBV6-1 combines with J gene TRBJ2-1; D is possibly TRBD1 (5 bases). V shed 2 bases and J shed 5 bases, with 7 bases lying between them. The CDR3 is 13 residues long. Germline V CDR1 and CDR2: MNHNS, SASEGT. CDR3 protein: CASSERQNNEQFF. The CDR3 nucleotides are TGTGCCAGCAGTGAAAGACAGAACAATGAGCAGTTCTTC.

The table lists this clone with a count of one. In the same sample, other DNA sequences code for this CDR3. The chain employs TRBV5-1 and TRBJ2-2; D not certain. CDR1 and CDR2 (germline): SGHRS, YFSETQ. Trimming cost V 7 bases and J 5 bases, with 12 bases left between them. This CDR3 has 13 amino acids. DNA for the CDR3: TGCGCCAGCGCGAAGAGGAATACCGGGGAGCTGTTTTTT. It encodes CASAKRNTGELFF.

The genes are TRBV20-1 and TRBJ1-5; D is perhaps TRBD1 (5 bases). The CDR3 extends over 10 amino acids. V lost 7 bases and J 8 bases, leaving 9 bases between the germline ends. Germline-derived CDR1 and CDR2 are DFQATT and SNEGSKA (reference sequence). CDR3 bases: TGCAGTGTAGGGACGGAGCCCCAGCATTTT. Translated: CSVGTEPQHF.